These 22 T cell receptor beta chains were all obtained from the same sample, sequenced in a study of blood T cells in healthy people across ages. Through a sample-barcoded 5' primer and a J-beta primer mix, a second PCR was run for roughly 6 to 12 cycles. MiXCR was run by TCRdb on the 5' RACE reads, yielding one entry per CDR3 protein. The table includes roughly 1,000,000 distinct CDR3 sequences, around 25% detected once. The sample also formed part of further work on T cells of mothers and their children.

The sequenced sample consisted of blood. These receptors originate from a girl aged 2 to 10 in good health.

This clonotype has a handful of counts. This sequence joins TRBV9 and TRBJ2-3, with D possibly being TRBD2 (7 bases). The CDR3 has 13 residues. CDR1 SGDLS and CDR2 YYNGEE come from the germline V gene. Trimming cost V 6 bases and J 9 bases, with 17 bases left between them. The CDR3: CASTRGEGVTQYF. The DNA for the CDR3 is TGTGCCAGCACCCGAGGGGAGGGGGTGACGCAGTATTTT.

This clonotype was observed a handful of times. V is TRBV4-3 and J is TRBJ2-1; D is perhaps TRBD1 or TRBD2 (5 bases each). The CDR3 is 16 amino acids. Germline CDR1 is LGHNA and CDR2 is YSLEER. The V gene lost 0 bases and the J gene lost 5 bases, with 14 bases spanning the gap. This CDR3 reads CASSQDYRDGHNEQFF. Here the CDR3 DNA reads TGCGCCAGCAGCCAAGATTACCGGGACGGACACAATGAGCAGTTCTTC.

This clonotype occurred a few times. CDR3 region: CSARRVGNTIYF. For the CDR3, the DNA is TGCAGTGCCAGACGAGTAGGAAACACCATATATTTT. The chain carries TRBV20-1 and TRBJ1-3; D is unresolved. Germline CDR1 reads DFQATT; CDR2 reads SNEGSKA (reference sequence). The CDR3 length is 12 residues. Trimming took off 6 bases at V and 4 bases at J, with 10 bases between the two ends.

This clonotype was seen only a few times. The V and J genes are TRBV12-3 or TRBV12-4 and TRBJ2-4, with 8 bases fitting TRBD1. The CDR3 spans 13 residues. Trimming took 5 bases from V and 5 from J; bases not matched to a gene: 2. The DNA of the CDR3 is TGTGCCAGCAGTCCAGGGGGCGAAAACATTCAGTACTTC. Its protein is CASSPGGENIQYF.

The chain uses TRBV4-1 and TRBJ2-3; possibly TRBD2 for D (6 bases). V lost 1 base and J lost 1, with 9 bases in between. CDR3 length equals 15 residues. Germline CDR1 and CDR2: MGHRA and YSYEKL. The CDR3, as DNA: TGCGCCAGCAGCCAAGTGGCGGGACGCACAGATACGCAGTATTTT. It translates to CASSQVAGRTDTQYF.

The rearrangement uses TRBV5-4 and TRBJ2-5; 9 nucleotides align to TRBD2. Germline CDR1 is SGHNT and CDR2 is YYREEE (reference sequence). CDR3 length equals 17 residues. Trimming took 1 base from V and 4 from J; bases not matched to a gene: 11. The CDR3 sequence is CASSLSAGGLVRETQYF. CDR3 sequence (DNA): TGTGCCAGCAGCTTGTCGGCGGGAGGGCTAGTACGAGAGACCCAGTACTTC.

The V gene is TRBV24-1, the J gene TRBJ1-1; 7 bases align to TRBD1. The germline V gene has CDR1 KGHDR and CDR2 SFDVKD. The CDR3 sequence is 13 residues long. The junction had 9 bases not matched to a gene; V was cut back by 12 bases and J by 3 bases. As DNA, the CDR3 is TGTGCCGCCTCATCGGGACAGTACACTGAAGCTTTCTTT. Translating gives CAASSGQYTEAFF.

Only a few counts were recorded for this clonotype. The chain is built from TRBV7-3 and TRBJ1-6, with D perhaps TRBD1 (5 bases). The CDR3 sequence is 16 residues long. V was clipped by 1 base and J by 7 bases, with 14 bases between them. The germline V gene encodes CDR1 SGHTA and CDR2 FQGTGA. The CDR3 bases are TGTGCCAGCAGCTTAAGTGGGGGGGGTCAAAATTCACCCCTCCACTTT. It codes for CASSLSGGGQNSPLHF. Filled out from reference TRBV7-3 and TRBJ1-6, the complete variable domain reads GAGVSQTPSNKVTEKGKYVELRCDPISGHTALYWYRQSLGQGPEFLIYFQGTGAADDSGLPNDRFFAVRPEGSVSTLKIQRTERGDSAVYLCASSLSGGGQNSPLHFGNGTRLTVT.

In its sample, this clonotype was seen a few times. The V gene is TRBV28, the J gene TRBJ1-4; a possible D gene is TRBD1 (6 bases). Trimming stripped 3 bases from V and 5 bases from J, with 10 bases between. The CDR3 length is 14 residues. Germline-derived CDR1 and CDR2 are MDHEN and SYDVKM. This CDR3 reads CASSFRQGNEKLFF. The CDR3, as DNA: TGTGCCAGCAGTTTCCGGCAGGGGAATGAAAAACTGTTTTTT.

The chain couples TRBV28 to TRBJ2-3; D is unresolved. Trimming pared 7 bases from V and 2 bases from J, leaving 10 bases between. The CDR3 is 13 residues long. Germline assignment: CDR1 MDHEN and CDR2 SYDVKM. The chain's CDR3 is CASNSAYTDTQYF. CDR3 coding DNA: TGTGCCAGCAACAGCGCCTACACAGATACGCAGTATTTT.

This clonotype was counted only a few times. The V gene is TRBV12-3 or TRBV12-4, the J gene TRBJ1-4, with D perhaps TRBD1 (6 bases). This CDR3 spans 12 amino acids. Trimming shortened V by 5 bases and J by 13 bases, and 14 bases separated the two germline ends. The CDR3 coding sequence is TGTGCCAGCAGTGAATCAGGGGCGAGACTGTTTTTT. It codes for CASSESGARLFF.

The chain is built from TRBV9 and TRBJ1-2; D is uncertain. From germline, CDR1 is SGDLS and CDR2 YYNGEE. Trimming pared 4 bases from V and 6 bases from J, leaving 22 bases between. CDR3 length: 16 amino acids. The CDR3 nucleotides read TGTGCCAGCAGCTCGAGTCCCGGGGAGCAGGTCAATGGCTACACCTTC. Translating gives CASSSSPGEQVNGYTF.

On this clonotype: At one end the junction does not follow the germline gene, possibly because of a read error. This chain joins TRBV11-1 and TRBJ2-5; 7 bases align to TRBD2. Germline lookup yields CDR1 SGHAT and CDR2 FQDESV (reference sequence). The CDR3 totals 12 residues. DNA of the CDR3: TGTGCCAGCAGAGGGGCGGGAGCAGAAAAGTTCTTC. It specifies CASRGAGAEKFF.

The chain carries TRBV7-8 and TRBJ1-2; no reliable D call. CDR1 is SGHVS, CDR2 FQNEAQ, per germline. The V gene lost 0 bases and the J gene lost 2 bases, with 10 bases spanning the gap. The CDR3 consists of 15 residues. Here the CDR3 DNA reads TGTGCCAGCAGCTTAGCGTGGCAGACAAACTATGGCTACACCTTC. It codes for CASSLAWQTNYGYTF.

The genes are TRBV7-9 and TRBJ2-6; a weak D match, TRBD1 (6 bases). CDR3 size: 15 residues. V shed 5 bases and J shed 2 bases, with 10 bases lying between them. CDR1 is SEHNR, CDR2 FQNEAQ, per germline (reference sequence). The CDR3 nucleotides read TGTGCCAGCAGCCCACGGACAGCTGGGGCCAACGTCCTGACTTTC. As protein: CASSPRTAGANVLTF.

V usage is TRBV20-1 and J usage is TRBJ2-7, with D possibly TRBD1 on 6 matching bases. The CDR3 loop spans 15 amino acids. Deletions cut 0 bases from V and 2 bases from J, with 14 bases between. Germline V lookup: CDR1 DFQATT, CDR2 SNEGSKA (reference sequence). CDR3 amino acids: CSARDLGTSPYEQYF. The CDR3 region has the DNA TGCAGTGCTAGAGATCTCGGGACATCACCCTACGAGCAGTACTTC.

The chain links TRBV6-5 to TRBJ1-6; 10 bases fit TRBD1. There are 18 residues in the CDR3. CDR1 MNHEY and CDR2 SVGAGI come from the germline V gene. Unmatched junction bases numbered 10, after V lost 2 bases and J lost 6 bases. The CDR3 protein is CASSYDLPGTGVNSPLHF. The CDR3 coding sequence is TGTGCCAGCAGTTACGACTTGCCCGGGACAGGGGTTAATTCACCCCTCCACTTT.

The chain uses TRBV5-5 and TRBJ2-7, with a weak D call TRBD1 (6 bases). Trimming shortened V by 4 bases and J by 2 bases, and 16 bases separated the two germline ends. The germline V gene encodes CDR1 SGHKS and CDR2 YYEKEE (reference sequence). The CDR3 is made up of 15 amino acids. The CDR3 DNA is TGTGCCAGCAGCCACCCGACGGACAGTCCCTACGAGCAGTACTTC. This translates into CASSHPTDSPYEQYF.

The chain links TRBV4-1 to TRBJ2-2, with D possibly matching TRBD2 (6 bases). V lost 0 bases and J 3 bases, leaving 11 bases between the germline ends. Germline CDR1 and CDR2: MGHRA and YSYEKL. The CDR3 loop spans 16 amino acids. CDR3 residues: CASSQELADYTGELFF. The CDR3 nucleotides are TGCGCCAGCAGCCAAGAATTAGCGGACTACACCGGGGAGCTGTTTTTT.

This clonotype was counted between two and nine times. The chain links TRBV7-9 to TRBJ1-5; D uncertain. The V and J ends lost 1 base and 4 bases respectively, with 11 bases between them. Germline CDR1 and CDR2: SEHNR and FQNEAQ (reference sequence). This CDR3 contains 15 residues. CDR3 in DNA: TGTGCCAGCAGCTTAGACATACTACCGAATCAGCCCCAGCATTTT. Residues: CASSLDILPNQPQHF.

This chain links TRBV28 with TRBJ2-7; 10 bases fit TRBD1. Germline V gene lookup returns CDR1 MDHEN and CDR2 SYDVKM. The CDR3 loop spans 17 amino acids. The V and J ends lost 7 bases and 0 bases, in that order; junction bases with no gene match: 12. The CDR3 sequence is CASNPTGTGAFSYEQYF. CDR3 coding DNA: TGTGCCAGCAACCCGACCGGGACAGGGGCCTTCTCCTACGAGCAGTACTTC.

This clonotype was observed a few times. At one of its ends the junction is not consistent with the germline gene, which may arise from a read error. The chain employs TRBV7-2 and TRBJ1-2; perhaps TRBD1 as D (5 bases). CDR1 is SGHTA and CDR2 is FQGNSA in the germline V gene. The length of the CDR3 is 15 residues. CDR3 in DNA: TGCGCCAGCAGCCAGAGCCGGTGGGGGAAGGTTGGCTACACCTTC. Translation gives CASSQSRWGKVGYTF.